This TCR beta chain was sequenced in a study of patients and donors after allogeneic stem cell transplantation. This clonotype appeared a few times. It is likely a read error, because the conserved phenylalanine at the end of the CDR3 is missing. No DNA is shown, since the ends of the CDR3 on it are uncertain; the CDR3 is the one TCRdb lists. Germline CDR1 and CDR2: DFQATT and SNEGSKA (reference sequence). Termini included, the CDR3 measures 8 amino acids. From the RT-PCR reads, TCRdb called clonotypes with MiXCR, one entry per CDR3 protein. The table shows about a million distinct CDR3 sequences, with roughly 18% occurring only once.

The sequence was obtained from a human donor who was either an allogeneic HSCT recipient or a stem cell or donor lymphocyte infusion donor (not recorded which). It is not recorded whose cells these are; they may come from a transplant donor. The sequenced sample was blood, either unsorted or a sorted T cell fraction (not recorded which). The rearrangement joins TRBV20-1 to TRBJ2-5; whether TRBD1, the table's D call, matches the DNA was not checked. The CDR3: CSASFLFV.